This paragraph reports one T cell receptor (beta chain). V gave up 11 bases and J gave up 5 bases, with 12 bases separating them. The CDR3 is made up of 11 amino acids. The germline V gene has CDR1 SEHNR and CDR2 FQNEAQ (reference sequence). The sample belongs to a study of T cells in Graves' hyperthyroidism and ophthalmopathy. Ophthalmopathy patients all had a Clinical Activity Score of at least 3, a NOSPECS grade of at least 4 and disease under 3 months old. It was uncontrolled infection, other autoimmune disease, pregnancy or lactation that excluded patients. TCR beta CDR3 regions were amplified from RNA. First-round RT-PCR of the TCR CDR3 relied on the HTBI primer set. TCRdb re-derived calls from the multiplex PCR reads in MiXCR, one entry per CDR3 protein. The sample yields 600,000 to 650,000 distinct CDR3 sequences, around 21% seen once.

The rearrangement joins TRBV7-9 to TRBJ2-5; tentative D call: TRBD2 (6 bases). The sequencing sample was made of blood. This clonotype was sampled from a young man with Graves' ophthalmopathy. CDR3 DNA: TGTGCCGGCGCGGAGGGGGAGACCCAGTACTTC. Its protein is CAGAEGETQYF.